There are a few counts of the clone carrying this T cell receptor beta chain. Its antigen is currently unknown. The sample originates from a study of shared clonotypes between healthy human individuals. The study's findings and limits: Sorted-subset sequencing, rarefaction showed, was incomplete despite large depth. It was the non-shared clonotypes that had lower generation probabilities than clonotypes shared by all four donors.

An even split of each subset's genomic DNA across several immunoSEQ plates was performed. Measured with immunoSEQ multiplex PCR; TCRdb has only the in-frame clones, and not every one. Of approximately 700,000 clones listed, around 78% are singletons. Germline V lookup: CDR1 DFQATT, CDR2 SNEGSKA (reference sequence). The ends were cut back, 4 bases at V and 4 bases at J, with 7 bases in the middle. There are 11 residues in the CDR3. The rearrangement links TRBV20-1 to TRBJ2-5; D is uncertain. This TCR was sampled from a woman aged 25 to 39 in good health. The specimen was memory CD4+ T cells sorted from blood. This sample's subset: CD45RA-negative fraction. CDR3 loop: CSATQSETQYF. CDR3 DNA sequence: TGCAGTGCTACACAGTCAGAGACCCAGTACTTC.